The T cell receptor beta chain described here comes from a study of T cell changes during pregnancy in multiple sclerosis. Germline V gene lookup returns CDR1 LNHDA and CDR2 SQIVND (reference sequence). CDR3 length equals 14 residues. V was shortened by 4 bases and J by 4 bases, with 10 bases between the two germline ends. Only in-frame clones appear in the TCRdb table, and some are missing; sequencing was by immunoSEQ multiplex PCR. Here the sample spans under 130,000 clones, approximately 90% being singletons. J is TRBJ2-2 and V is TRBV19; a weak D match, TRBD2 (5 bases). The material was peripheral blood, obtained after pregnancy. The sequence was obtained from a female donor with multiple sclerosis, enrolled in a pregnancy study. The CDR3 loop reads CASSRGETTGELFF. The CDR3, as DNA: TGTGCCAGTAGTAGGGGAGAAACCACCGGGGAGCTGTTTTTT. Variable domain in full (rest from reference TRBV19 and TRBJ2-2): DGGITQSPKYLFRKEGQNVTLSCEQNLNHDAMYWYRQDPGQGLRLIYYSQIVNDFQKGDIAEGYSVSREKKESFPLTVTSAQKNPTAFYLCASSRGETTGELFFGEGSRLTVL.